This note documents a single T cell receptor beta chain sequence. This entry comes from a study of blood T cell repertoires in COVID-19. Study context: Donors in the United States, Italy and Spain gave samples during acute or convalescent COVID-19.

Assignments of participants to cohorts depended upon their own reported clinical history. TCRdb keeps only in-frame clones here, not all; method: immunoSEQ multiplex PCR. This table holds over 350,000 clones, about 90% found once. CDR1 and CDR2 (germline): SGHVS, FQNEAQ. Trimming cost V 4 bases and J 0 bases; bases outside gene matches: 6. CDR3 size: 15 residues. The sequenced sample was PBMCs or T cells enriched from blood (not recorded which). This clonotype originated in a woman aged 18-30 years with acute COVID-19. V is TRBV7-8 and J is TRBJ2-7; TRBD1 matches at 7 bases. This chain's CDR3 is CASSSRQGSSYEQYF. In nucleotides, the CDR3 is TGTGCCAGCAGCTCCCGACAGGGAAGCTCCTACGAGCAGTACTTC.